The 21 T cell receptor beta chains below all came from one sample that was sequenced in a study of T cells in severe cutaneous drug reactions. Bulk and single-cell libraries used iRepertoire multiplex PCR with TCR subtype-specific primers. One entry per CDR3 protein, without DNA, is what TCRdb gives after re-calling the multiplex PCR reads. The sample totals 10,000 or so distinct CDR3 sequences. The donors had carbamazepine-induced Stevens-Johnson syndrome or toxic epidermal necrolysis. Sequences were obtained from cells from a skin blister. Receptors were obtained from a human donor with Stevens-Johnson syndrome, a severe cutaneous drug reaction.

The chain joins TRBV29-1 to TRBJ1-1; TCRdb selects TRBD1, and the lack of DNA leaves this call unchecked. The CDR3 is 13 amino acids. Germline CDR1 and CDR2: SQVTM and ANQGSEA. Here the CDR3 reads CSVVHRGGTEAFF.

The CDR3: CSVEVRQGVGTEAFF. The chain joins TRBV29-1 to TRBJ1-1; TCRdb names TRBD1, which stays unverified in the absence of DNA. CDR3 length equals 15 residues. Germline V gene data show CDR1 as SQVTM and CDR2 as ANQGSEA. The variable domain in full, completed from reference TRBV29-1 and TRBJ1-1, reads SAVISQKPSRDICQRGTSLTIQCQVDSQVTMMFWYRQQPGQSLTLIATANQGSEATYESGFVIDKFPISRPNLTFSTLTVSNMSPEDSSIYLCSVEVRQGVGTEAFFGQGTRLTVV.

The chain couples TRBV20-1 to TRBJ2-7; TCRdb selects TRBD2, and the lack of DNA leaves this call unchecked. The V gene's germline CDR1 is DFQATT and CDR2 SNEGSKA (reference sequence). This CDR3 has 15 amino acids. This chain's CDR3 is CSAGGLAGGAYEQYF.

The chain uses TRBV29-1 and TRBJ1-1. There are 13 residues in the CDR3. From germline, CDR1 is SQVTM and CDR2 ANQGSEA. The CDR3 sequence is CSFSRELYTEAFF.

This clonotype is called medium-sized (0.01 to 0.1%) based on its frequency. The rearrangement uses TRBV7-2 and TRBJ2-3. The CDR3 runs to 12 residues. CDR1 and CDR2 from the germline V gene are SGHTA and FQGNSA. CDR3 sequence: CASSLSTDTQYF.

This chain links TRBV20-1 with TRBJ2-7; the TRBD2 assignment by TCRdb is unverifiable without DNA. In germline, CDR1 is DFQATT, CDR2 SNEGSKA (reference sequence). CDR3 length: 15 residues. The CDR3 sequence is CSAGRLAGGSYEQYF.

The V gene is TRBV20-1, the J gene TRBJ1-4; TCRdb reports TRBD1, a call that lacks DNA to check it against. Germline CDR1 reads DFQATT; CDR2 reads SNEGSKA (reference sequence). CDR3 length equals 12 residues. The CDR3 loop reads CAQTGSYEKLFF.

The chain recombines TRBV29-1 with TRBJ2-2. The length of the CDR3 is 13 residues. CDR1 is SQVTM, CDR2 ANQGSEA, per germline. CDR3 residues: CSVVEGNTGELFF.

V is TRBV29-1 and J is TRBJ2-1; TCRdb gives TRBD1 as the D gene, but with no DNA this cannot be confirmed. Germline CDR1 reads SQVTM; CDR2 reads ANQGSEA. The CDR3 sequence is 12 residues long. CDR3 residues: CVGQPTYNEQFF.

The gene calls are TRBV29-1 and TRBJ2-7. CDR1 SQVTM and CDR2 ANQGSEA come from the germline V gene. The CDR3 has 15 amino acids. The CDR3 protein is CSVEDVRGGSYEQYF.

This chain joins TRBV29-1 and TRBJ2-7; as DNA is missing, the TRBD1 call by TCRdb cannot be tested. The CDR3 extends over 15 amino acids. Germline V gene data show CDR1 as SQVTM and CDR2 as ANQGSEA. This chain's CDR3 is CSVEGGPGPSYEQYF.

This clonotype registers medium-sized by frequency. The chain uses TRBV20-1 and TRBJ2-7; there is no DNA to check the TCRdb D call of TRBD2. Germline-derived CDR1 and CDR2 are DFQATT and SNEGSKA (reference sequence). CDR3 length equals 17 residues. CDR3 loop: CSAHDRGISGRLNEQYF.

The V call is TRBV20-1, the J call TRBJ1-5; TCRdb's D call, TRBD1, is unchecked because there is no DNA. CDR3 length: 15 residues. Looked up from germline, CDR1 is DFQATT and CDR2 is SNEGSKA (reference sequence). The CDR3 is CSARGTGGPDQPQHF.

This chain links TRBV20-1 with TRBJ2-1; TCRdb lists TRBD1, though no DNA is available to test this call. The length of the CDR3 is 13 residues. Germline CDR1 and CDR2: DFQATT and SNEGSKA (reference sequence). The chain's CDR3 is CSAQIGGVNEQFF.

The gene calls are TRBV20-1 and TRBJ2-7; TCRdb outputs TRBD2, but without DNA this stays unchecked. From germline, CDR1 is DFQATT and CDR2 SNEGSKA (reference sequence). The CDR3 length is 14 residues. This CDR3 reads CSARPGRLTYEQYF.

The CDR3 sequence: CSAREYFGTSGKHEQFF. The V gene is TRBV20-1, the J gene TRBJ2-1; the D call from TCRdb, TRBD2, cannot be confirmed without DNA. The CDR3 is 17 residues long. Per germline, CDR1 DFQATT and CDR2 SNEGSKA (reference sequence).

V is TRBV20-1 and J is TRBJ2-7; TCRdb's D gene call, TRBD1, goes unchecked for lack of DNA. This CDR3 comprises 15 residues. Germline V gene data show CDR1 as DFQATT and CDR2 as SNEGSKA (reference sequence). The CDR3 here is CSARDEAGATYEQYF.

The rearrangement uses TRBV29-1 and TRBJ2-7; as DNA is missing, the TRBD1 call by TCRdb cannot be tested. This CDR3 region has 13 residues. Germline loops: CDR1 SQVTM, CDR2 ANQGSEA. The CDR3 region is CSVEGQGISEQYF.

Its frequency marks this clonotype as medium-sized. This chain links TRBV20-1 with TRBJ1-2; TCRdb gives TRBD1 as the D gene, but with no DNA this cannot be confirmed. From germline, CDR1 is DFQATT and CDR2 SNEGSKA (reference sequence). This CDR3 contains 15 residues. The CDR3 region is CSALPGQGTPYGYTF.

The gene calls are TRBV29-1 and TRBJ1-1; without DNA, the TCRdb call of TRBD1 cannot be checked. CDR1 and CDR2 (germline): SQVTM, ANQGSEA. The CDR3 covers 12 residues. The CDR3 here is CSVGRVGGEAFF.

The chain is built from TRBV27 and TRBJ2-1; as DNA is missing, the TRBD2 call by TCRdb cannot be tested. CDR3 length equals 17 residues. Germline values: CDR1 MNHEY, CDR2 SMNVEV (reference sequence). The CDR3 sequence is CASTFIRGTSVIDEQFF.